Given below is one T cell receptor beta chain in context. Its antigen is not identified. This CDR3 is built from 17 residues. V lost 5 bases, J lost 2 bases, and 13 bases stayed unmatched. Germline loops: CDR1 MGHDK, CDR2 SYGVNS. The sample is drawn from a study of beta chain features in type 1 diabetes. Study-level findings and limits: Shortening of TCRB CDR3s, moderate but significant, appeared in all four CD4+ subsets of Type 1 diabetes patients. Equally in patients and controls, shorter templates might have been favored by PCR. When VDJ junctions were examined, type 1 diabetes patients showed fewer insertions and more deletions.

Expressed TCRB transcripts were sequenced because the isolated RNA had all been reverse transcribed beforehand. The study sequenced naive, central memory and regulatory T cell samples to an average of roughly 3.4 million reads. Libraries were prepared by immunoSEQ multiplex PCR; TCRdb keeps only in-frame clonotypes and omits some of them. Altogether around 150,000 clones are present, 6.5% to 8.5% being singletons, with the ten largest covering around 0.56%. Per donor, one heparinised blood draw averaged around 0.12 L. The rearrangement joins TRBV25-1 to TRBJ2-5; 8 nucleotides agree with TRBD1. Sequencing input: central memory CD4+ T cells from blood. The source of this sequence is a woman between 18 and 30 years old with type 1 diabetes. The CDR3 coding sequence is TGTGCCAGCAGTCCCTCGGGGACAGGCCTGGGACAAGAGACCCAGTACTTC. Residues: CASSPSGTGLGQETQYF.